These 23 T cell receptor beta chains share one sample of origin, sequenced in a study of T cell responses to AZD1222 COVID-19 vaccine. Sequenced by immunoSEQ multiplex PCR; TCRdb stores in-frame clones only, minus some. The sample carries approximately 73,000 clones, roughly 85% recorded once. The material was peripheral blood, obtained on day 0 of AZD1222 vaccination. These receptors all stem from an adult in good health.

This chain joins TRBV2 and TRBJ1-5, with a weak D call TRBD1 (5 bases). V lost 3 bases and J lost 3, with 9 bases in between. The CDR3 contains 14 residues. Germline V gene sequence: CDR1 SNHLY, CDR2 FYNNEI. In nucleotides, the CDR3 is TGTGCCAGCAGTGAGCAGGGCGACAATCAGCCCCAGCATTTT. Translation gives CASSEQGDNQPQHF. The full variable domain, completed using reference TRBV2 and TRBJ1-5, is EPEVTQTPSHQVTQMGQEVILRCVPISNHLYFYWYRQILGQKVEFLVSFYNNEISEKSEIFDDQFSVERPDGSNFTLKIRSTKLEDSAMYFCASSEQGDNQPQHFGDGTRLSIL.

The rearrangement links TRBV4-3 to TRBJ2-1; the match to TRBD1 covers 7 bases. With V trimmed by 0 bases and J by 3 bases, 5 bases remained unmatched. The CDR3 contains 16 residues. CDR1 is LGHNA, CDR2 YSLEER, per germline. CDR3 residues: CASSQDVAGGYNEQFF. CDR3 in DNA: TGCGCCAGCAGCCAAGATGTCGCAGGGGGCTACAATGAGCAGTTCTTC.

This chain uses TRBV27 with TRBJ2-3, with 11 positions matching TRBD2. The CDR3 runs to 16 residues. The germline gives CDR1 MNHEY, CDR2 SMNVEV (reference sequence). With V trimmed by 3 bases and J by 0 bases, 2 bases remained unmatched. CDR3 amino acids: CASSFRTSGSTDTQYF. CDR3 bases: TGTGCCAGCAGTTTCCGGACTAGCGGGAGCACAGATACGCAGTATTTT.

The chain has TRBV20-1 and TRBJ2-2; 9 positions agree with TRBD2. Germline loops: CDR1 DFQATT, CDR2 SNEGSKA (reference sequence). The CDR3 length is 16 residues. Trimming took 3 bases from V and 3 from J; bases not matched to a gene: 8. CDR3 in amino acids: CSASLRGGRDTGELFF. In DNA, the CDR3 is TGCAGTGCTAGTTTGCGGGGGGGCAGGGACACCGGGGAGCTGTTTTTT.

This clone was seen only a few times. The V and J genes are TRBV5-6 and TRBJ2-7, with 12 bases aligning to TRBD1. Trimming at V came to 3 bases and at J to 4 bases, leaving 2 bases not matched to a gene. CDR1 and CDR2 (germline): SGHDT, YYEEEE. The length of the CDR3 is 14 residues. The CDR3 DNA reads as TGTGCCAGCAGCTCGGGACAGGGGGCTTACGAGCAGTACTTC. Residues: CASSSGQGAYEQYF.

This clone came up a few times. The chain uses TRBV28 and TRBJ2-5; 12 nucleotides align to TRBD2. This CDR3 comprises 16 residues. Germline loops: CDR1 MDHEN, CDR2 SYDVKM. The V segment lost 4 bases and the J segment 2 bases; nucleotides outside the gene matches: 5. Here the CDR3 reads CASSSRLAGDQETQYF. The CDR3 DNA reads TGTGCCAGCAGTTCACGACTAGCGGGGGATCAAGAGACCCAGTACTTC.

This clone was counted a single time. The rearrangement uses TRBV15 and TRBJ2-7, with D possibly TRBD1 on 6 matching bases. Deletions cut 0 bases from V and 2 bases from J, with 11 bases between. This CDR3 has 15 amino acids. Germline V lookup: CDR1 LNHNV, CDR2 YYDKDF (reference sequence). The CDR3 DNA reads as TGTGCCACCAGCAGAGATCGAGGGGGTACCTACGAGCAGTACTTC. This codes for CATSRDRGGTYEQYF.

This clone has only one observation. The CDR3 DNA reads TGCAGCGTTAGCGTCGGAATGGACTATGGCTACACCTTC. Its translation is CSVSVGMDYGYTF. The genes are TRBV29-1 and TRBJ1-2; no clear D. V lost 5 bases to trimming and J lost 3 bases, with 13 bases between them. The length of the CDR3 is 13 residues. Per germline, CDR1 SQVTM and CDR2 ANQGSEA.

This clone came up once. The chain combines TRBV11-2 with TRBJ2-2; 8 bases are a match to TRBD1. V lost 5 bases, J lost 4 bases, and 9 bases stayed unmatched. CDR3 size: 16 residues. Germline-derived CDR1 and CDR2 are SGHAT and FQNNGV. The CDR3 bases are TGTGCCAGCAGCGAAGGGGGGACAGGACTCACCGGGGAGCTGTTTTTT. Its translation: CASSEGGTGLTGELFF.

The chain carries TRBV3-1 (or the pseudogene TRBV3-2) and TRBJ1-3; TRBD1 might be the D (6 bases). V lost 2 bases to trimming and J lost 0 bases, with 14 bases between them. The CDR3 extends over 17 amino acids. Germline V gene lookup returns CDR1 LGHDT and CDR2 YNNKEL (reference sequence). The chain's CDR3 is CASSQSRQARSGNTIYF. Here the CDR3 DNA reads TGTGCCAGCAGCCAATCCCGACAGGCACGCTCTGGAAACACCATATATTTT.

The chain has TRBV5-4 and TRBJ2-1; TRBD2 matches 10 bases. The CDR3 is 12 residues long. Germline CDR1 is SGHNT and CDR2 is YYREEE (reference sequence). V dropped 4 bases and J dropped 14; count of bases not matched to a gene: 6. The CDR3 DNA is TGTGCCAGCAGCCGAGCGGGAGGGCCGGAGTTCTTC. Translating gives CASSRAGGPEFF.

The chain employs TRBV29-1 and TRBJ2-1; 8 nucleotides align to TRBD2. Germline V CDR1 and CDR2: SQVTM, ANQGSEA. V was clipped by 6 bases and J by 5 bases; unmatched bases: 12. This CDR3 has 15 amino acids. The CDR3 region has the DNA TGCAGCGTCCTCGGGGGGGGCGAAACCCACAATGAGCAGTTCTTC. Its translation is CSVLGGGETHNEQFF.

This clone was recorded once. The V and J genes are TRBV15 and TRBJ2-7; tentatively, D is TRBD2 (5 bases). There are 15 residues in the CDR3. Germline V gene data show CDR1 as LNHNV and CDR2 as YYDKDF (reference sequence). The ends were cut back, 0 bases at V and 3 bases at J, with 12 bases in the middle. The chain's CDR3 is CATSRDRDSGYEQYF. In nucleotides, the CDR3 is TGTGCCACCAGCAGAGATCGGGATAGTGGCTACGAGCAGTACTTC.

V is TRBV2 and J is TRBJ1-5, with D possibly TRBD1 on 5 matching bases. The germline V gene has CDR1 SNHLY and CDR2 FYNNEI. This CDR3 contains 13 residues. V lost 8 bases, J lost 7 bases, and 15 bases lay in between. Here the CDR3 reads CASGSGGWQPQHF. As DNA, the CDR3 is TGTGCCAGCGGTTCCGGGGGTTGGCAGCCCCAGCATTTT. The full variable domain, with the rest looked up from reference TRBV2 and TRBJ1-5, is EPEVTQTPSHQVTQMGQEVILRCVPISNHLYFYWYRQILGQKVEFLVSFYNNEISEKSEIFDDQFSVERPDGSNFTLKIRSTKLEDSAMYFCASGSGGWQPQHFGDGTRLSIL.

The chain carries TRBV6-5 and TRBJ1-2; 7 nucleotides align to TRBD1. The CDR3 sequence is 15 residues long. The germline V gene encodes CDR1 MNHEY and CDR2 SVGAGI. V dropped 5 bases and J dropped 8; count of bases not matched to a gene: 14. The DNA of the CDR3 is TGTGCCAGCAGTCCCGGGACAGCCGGTCTGGCAGGCTACACCTTC. Encoded protein: CASSPGTAGLAGYTF.

V is TRBV3-1 (or the pseudogene TRBV3-2) and J is TRBJ2-2; TRBD1 aligns across 12 bases. V shed 4 bases and J 4 bases; nucleotides not matched to a gene: 4. Germline values: CDR1 LGHDT, CDR2 YNNKEL (reference sequence). The CDR3 loop spans 16 amino acids. The CDR3 nucleotides read TGTGCCAGCAGCCCCCGGGACAGGGGGCTCACCGGGGAGCTGTTTTTT. Translation gives CASSPRDRGLTGELFF.

For the CDR3, the DNA is TGTGCCAGCAGTTACGGGAGGGGGCCCGAGACCCAGTACTTC. It encodes CASSYGRGPETQYF. The chain couples TRBV6-2 or TRBV6-3 to TRBJ2-5; the D gene could be TRBD1 or TRBD2 (7 bases each). Trimming stripped 2 bases from V and 5 bases from J, with 12 bases between. CDR1 is MNHEY, CDR2 SVGEGT, per germline. This CDR3 has 14 residues.

The J gene is TRBJ1-1, the V gene TRBV19; D is unresolved. This CDR3 has 17 residues. Deletions cut 5 bases from V and 0 bases from J, with 19 bases between. Germline assignment: CDR1 LNHDA and CDR2 SQIVND (reference sequence). CDR3 loop: CASSLPEAGPVNTEAFF. The CDR3 DNA reads TGTGCCAGTAGTTTGCCCGAGGCAGGACCTGTGAACACTGAAGCTTTCTTT.

The rearrangement uses TRBV4-3 and TRBJ2-7; D unclear. Germline lookup yields CDR1 LGHNA and CDR2 YSLEER. CDR3 length: 16 amino acids. V shed 2 bases and J shed 1 base, with 15 bases lying between them. The CDR3 reads CASSQNNGQASYEQYF. Here the CDR3 DNA reads TGCGCCAGCAGCCAAAACAATGGGCAGGCATCCTACGAGCAGTACTTC.

The genes are TRBV2 and TRBJ2-1, with TRBD1 identical over 11 bases. The trim removed 5 bases at V and 10 bases at J, leaving 7 bases unmatched. Germline CDR1 and CDR2: SNHLY and FYNNEI. This CDR3 region has 14 residues. CDR3 sequence: CASSSRTGGLEQFF. The DNA for the CDR3 is TGTGCCAGCAGTTCGCGGACAGGGGGCCTGGAGCAGTTCTTC.

In DNA, the CDR3 is TGTGCCAGCAGCTTTGGGGGTAATGGAAACACCATATATTTT. This translates into CASSFGGNGNTIYF. This chain joins TRBV7-9 and TRBJ1-3, with a possible D match to TRBD1 (5 bases). Trimming pared 3 bases from V and 3 bases from J, leaving 9 bases between. This CDR3 contains 14 residues. In germline, CDR1 is SEHNR, CDR2 FQNEAQ (reference sequence).

The V and J genes are TRBV7-2 and TRBJ2-2; possibly TRBD2 for D (6 bases). The germline V gene has CDR1 SGHTA and CDR2 FQGNSA. There are 15 residues in the CDR3. The V and J ends lost 5 bases and 7 bases respectively, with 17 bases between them. In DNA, the CDR3 is TGTGCCAGCAGCGGAAAAAGCGGGTTCAACGGGGAGCTGTTTTTT. Protein product: CASSGKSGFNGELFF.

This clone was picked up one time. V usage is TRBV7-9 and J usage is TRBJ2-1; 9 bases fit TRBD2. J gave up 7 bases and V 4 bases, and 8 bases lay outside the gene matches. Germline CDR1 and CDR2: SEHNR and FQNEAQ (reference sequence). The CDR3 consists of 15 residues. The CDR3 DNA sequence: TGTGCCAGCAGCTCCTTACGAACTAGCGGGAATGAGCAGTTCTTC. Translated: CASSSLRTSGNEQFF.